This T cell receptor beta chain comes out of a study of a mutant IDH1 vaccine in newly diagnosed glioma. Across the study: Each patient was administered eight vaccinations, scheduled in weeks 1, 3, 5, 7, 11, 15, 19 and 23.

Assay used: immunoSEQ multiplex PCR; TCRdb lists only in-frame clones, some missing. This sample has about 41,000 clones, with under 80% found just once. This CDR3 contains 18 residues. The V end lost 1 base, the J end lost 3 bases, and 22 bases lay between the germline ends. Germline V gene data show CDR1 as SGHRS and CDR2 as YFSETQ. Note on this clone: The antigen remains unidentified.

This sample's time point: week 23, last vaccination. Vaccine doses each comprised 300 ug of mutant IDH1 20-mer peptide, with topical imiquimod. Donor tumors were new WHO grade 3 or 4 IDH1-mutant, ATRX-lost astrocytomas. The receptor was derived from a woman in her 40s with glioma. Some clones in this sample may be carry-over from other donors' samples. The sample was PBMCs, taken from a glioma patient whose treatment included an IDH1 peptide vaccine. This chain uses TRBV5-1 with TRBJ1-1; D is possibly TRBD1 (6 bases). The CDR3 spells CASSLPQGTREGDTEAFF. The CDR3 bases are TGCGCCAGCAGCTTGCCCCAGGGGACTCGGGAAGGGGACACTGAAGCTTTCTTT.